The 12 T cell receptor beta chains listed next were all sequenced from one sample in a study of siplizumab effects on memory and regulatory T cells (dated by TCRdb to about 2019). The method was the immunoSEQ multiplex PCR assay. Not all clones reach the TCRdb copy of this immuneACCESS table, which keeps in-frame sequences only. Checked studies attribute under half of the gap to unresolved V genes and leave the rest unexplained. This sample holds tens of thousands of clones; around 97% were observed only once. The ten largest clones add up to less than 0.035% of the sample. The sequenced sample was naive CD4+ T cells sorted from blood. The sample's cell subset or site label is to be understood as: unstimulated naive T cells. The receptors were sampled from a human donor in good health.

V is TRBV19 and J is TRBJ1-4; D perhaps matches TRBD1 (6 bases). The CDR3 has 14 amino acids. Trimming removed 5 bases at V and 8 bases at J, with 15 bases between. Germline loops: CDR1 LNHDA, CDR2 SQIVND (reference sequence). The CDR3 region has the DNA TGTGCCAGTAGTCACAGGGAGGGTGGAGAAAAACTGTTTTTT. Amino acids: CASSHREGGEKLFF.

The rearrangement uses TRBV18 and TRBJ2-1; the match to TRBD1 covers 7 bases. With 3 bases clipped from V and 3 bases from J, the junction kept 5 bases outside the gene matches. The CDR3 extends over 15 amino acids. Germline loops: CDR1 KGHSH, CDR2 LQKENI. The CDR3 DNA sequence: TGTGCCAGCTCACCTTCCGGGACAGACTACAATGAGCAGTTCTTC. Its protein product is CASSPSGTDYNEQFF.

Only one count was recorded for this clone. The rearrangement joins TRBV7-3 to TRBJ2-2; D not resolved. The CDR3 has 15 amino acids. Germline V gene sequence: CDR1 SGHTA, CDR2 FQGTGA. V dropped 6 bases and J dropped 3 bases, with 14 bases sitting between them. CDR3 nucleotides: TGTGCCAGCAGTCTGGCGACCCTCGACACCGGGGAGCTGTTTTTT. Its protein is CASSLATLDTGELFF.

V usage is TRBV4-1 and J usage is TRBJ2-5, with TRBD2 matching 12 bases. The CDR3 is 16 residues long. J lost 6 bases, V lost 1 base, and 6 bases had no gene match. CDR1 is MGHRA and CDR2 is YSYEKL in the germline V gene. CDR3 amino acids: CASSQATSGGLKTQYF. Here the CDR3 DNA reads TGCGCCAGCAGCCAAGCGACTAGCGGGGGTTTGAAGACCCAGTACTTC.

The V call is TRBV7-3, the J call TRBJ1-6, with 8 bases matching TRBD1. V was pared by 3 bases and J by 13 bases, with 8 bases of the junction left unmatched. CDR1 and CDR2 (germline): SGHTA, FQGTGA. This CDR3 has 14 residues. The CDR3 nucleotides read TGTGCCAGCAGCTTCGGTTTTCAGGGGGCCCCCCTCCACTTT. Its translation is CASSFGFQGAPLHF.

This chain links TRBV7-2 with TRBJ2-5; no reliable D call. Trimming removed 5 bases at V and 7 bases at J, with 8 bases between. CDR3 size: 11 residues. Germline V gene data show CDR1 as SGHTA and CDR2 as FQGNSA. CDR3 bases: TGTGCCAGCAGCCAGCTGCGGACCCAGTACTTC. Residues: CASSQLRTQYF.

The chain recombines TRBV25-1 with TRBJ2-1, with D tentatively TRBD1 (5 bases). Germline V CDR1 and CDR2: MGHDK, SYGVNS. The CDR3 covers 15 residues. Trimming left V 4 bases short and J 4 bases short, with 14 bases between. The CDR3 DNA reads as TGTGCCAGCAGTGCTTTCAGGGCGGTGTACAATGAGCAGTTCTTC. It encodes CASSAFRAVYNEQFF.

The J gene is TRBJ2-7, the V gene TRBV18; TRBD1 is a possible D gene (5 bases). Germline V gives CDR1 KGHSH, CDR2 LQKENI. V lost 4 bases and J lost 2, with 12 bases in between. This CDR3 comprises 14 residues. The CDR3 sequence is CASSRGAATYEQYF. In DNA form, the CDR3 reads TGTGCCAGCTCACGTGGGGCGGCCACCTACGAGCAGTACTTC.

V usage is TRBV7-5 and J usage is TRBJ1-2; the table assigns TRBD1, which was not confirmed against the DNA. TRBV7-5 is labeled a pseudogene. The CDR3 extends over 15 amino acids. The CDR3 DNA follows: TGTGTCAGAAGCGCTCGGGACACTCGAAACTATGGCTACACCTTC. Protein sequence: CVRSARDTRNYGYTF.

J is TRBJ2-7 and V is TRBV12-2; TRBD1 is taken as the D call from the table, unchecked against the DNA. TRBV12-2 is designated a pseudogene. This CDR3 spans 16 amino acids. The DNA for the CDR3 is TGTGCAAGTCGCTTAGTAAAGGACAGGGAGGGGGACGAGCAGTACTTC. Encoded protein: CASRLVKDREGDEQYF.

This chain joins TRBV25-1 and TRBJ1-3; no clear D. This CDR3 region has 16 residues. V was cut by 3 bases and J by 0 bases, with 12 bases left in between. CDR1 and CDR2 (germline): MGHDK, SYGVNS. Here the CDR3 DNA reads TGTGCCAGCAGTGATTTAGGACGGATCTCTGGAAACACCATATATTTT. As protein: CASSDLGRISGNTIYF.

The CDR3: CASSEAGEEQYF. The CDR3 nucleotides are TGTGCCAGCAGTGAAGCGGGCGAGGAGCAGTACTTC. This sequence joins TRBV2 and TRBJ2-7; the D is unclear. The CDR3 consists of 12 residues. CDR1 is SNHLY and CDR2 is FYNNEI in the germline V gene. The ends were cut back, 0 bases at V and 7 bases at J, with 7 bases in the middle.